This T cell receptor (beta chain) is drawn from a study of T cell changes during pregnancy in multiple sclerosis. V shed 4 bases, J shed 7 bases, and the junction held 9 bases outside the gene matches. This CDR3 is 15 amino acids long. Germline V gene lookup returns CDR1 LGHNA and CDR2 YSLEER. Sequencing used immunoSEQ multiplex PCR; TCRdb keeps in-frame clones, though not all of them. The table records approximately 100,000 clones, 75% to 95% of them present only once. The chain is built from TRBV4-3 and TRBJ1-4; 7 bases map to TRBD1. The sequences come from peripheral blood, collected before pregnancy. The clonotype was recovered from a female donor with multiple sclerosis, enrolled in a pregnancy study. CDR3 DNA sequence: TGCGCCAGCAGCCCAGATGTAACAGGGGTTGAAAAACTGTTTTTT. Protein: CASSPDVTGVEKLFF.